Included here is one T cell receptor beta chain sequence, with context. The record originates from a study of blood T cells in healthy people across ages. In the study overall: About one barcoded TCR beta cDNA was captured per two T cells.

The germline V gene has CDR1 SEHNR and CDR2 FQNEAQ (reference sequence). The CDR3 loop spans 15 amino acids. The J segment lost 6 bases and the V segment lost 1 base, leaving 9 bases of the junction unmatched. Using a J-beta primer mix together with a sample-barcoded 5' primer, a second PCR was run for roughly 6 to 12 cycles. TCRdb re-derived calls from the 5' RACE reads in MiXCR, one entry per CDR3 protein. The repertoire holds roughly 800,000 distinct CDR3 sequences, with about 62% as singletons. The chain links TRBV7-9 to TRBJ2-7, with 7 bases that match TRBD1. The sequencing sample was made of blood. This TCR came from a man aged 25-45 years in good health. The DNA for the CDR3 is TGTGCCAGCAGCTTAGAGGGGGACAGAGCTTCCGAGCAGTACTTC. Protein sequence: CASSLEGDRASEQYF.